This T cell receptor (beta chain) was found in a study of response to subunit inactivated influenza vaccine. One entry per CDR3 protein, called by TCRdb with MiXCR from the RT-PCR reads. The repertoire includes around 480,000 distinct CDR3 sequences, about 10% of them detected once, and approximately 12% sits in the top ten. General observations from the study: Each seasonal flu vaccination may recruit only limited new T cells, authors suggested.

About this clonotype itself: Its cognate antigen is unknown.

The CDR3 is 13 amino acids. Germline V gene lookup returns CDR1 SNHLY and CDR2 FYNNEI. V gave up 5 bases and J gave up 7 bases, with 11 bases separating them. The chain carries TRBV2 and TRBJ2-2; D might be TRBD1 or TRBD2, each matching 5 bases. The sample consisted of PBMCs from blood, taken around seven weeks after vaccination. The TCR comes from a man in his fifties who received an inactivated influenza vaccine. CDR3 sequence reads: CASSWDRGGELFF. The CDR3 DNA sequence: TGTGCCAGCAGTTGGGACCGCGGCGGGGAGCTGTTTTTT.